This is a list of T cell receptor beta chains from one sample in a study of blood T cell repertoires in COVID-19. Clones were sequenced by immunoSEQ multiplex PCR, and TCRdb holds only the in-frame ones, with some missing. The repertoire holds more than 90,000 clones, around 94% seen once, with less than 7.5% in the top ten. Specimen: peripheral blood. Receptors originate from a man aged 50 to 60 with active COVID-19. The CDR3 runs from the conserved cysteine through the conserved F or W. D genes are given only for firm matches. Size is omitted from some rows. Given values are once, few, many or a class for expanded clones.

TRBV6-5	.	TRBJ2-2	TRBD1	CASSPRDSTTGELFF	TGTGCCAGCAGTCCCCGGGACAGCACCACCGGGGAGCTGTTTTTT
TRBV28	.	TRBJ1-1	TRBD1	CASSFLDRRRVTEAFF	TGTGCCAGCAGTTTTTTGGACAGGAGGCGAGTCACTGAAGCTTTCTTT
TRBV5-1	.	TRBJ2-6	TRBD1	CASSEQGAASGANVLTF	TGCGCCAGCAGCGAACAGGGGGCAGCTTCTGGGGCCAACGTCCTGACTTTC
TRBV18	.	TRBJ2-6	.	CASSPEDISNVLTF	TGTGCCAGCTCACCAGAGGACATCTCCAACGTCCTGACTTTC
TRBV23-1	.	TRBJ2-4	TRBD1	CASSQSTTGGYRNIQYF	TGCGCCAGCAGTCAATCGACCACAGGGGGCTACCGAAACATTCAGTACTTC
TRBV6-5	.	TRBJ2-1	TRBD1	CATVAGQGKYEQFF	TGTGCCACCGTAGCGGGACAGGGGAAGTATGAGCAGTTCTTC
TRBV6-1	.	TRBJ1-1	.	CASSEFTSLF	TGTGCCAGCAGTGAATTCACTTCTCTCTTT
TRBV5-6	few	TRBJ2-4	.	CASSLAQSVLAKNIQYF	TGTGCCAGCAGCTTGGCCCAGTCAGTCCTAGCCAAAAACATTCAGTACTTC
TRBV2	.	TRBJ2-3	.	CASKLTSRGTDTQYF	TGTGCCAGCAAGTTAACTAGCCGAGGGACAGATACGCAGTATTTT
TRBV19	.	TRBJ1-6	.	CASRHGQIPSPLHF	TGTGCCAGTAGACATGGACAGATTCCTTCACCCCTCCACTTT
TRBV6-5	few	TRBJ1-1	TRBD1	CASSPPDRREAFF	TGTGCCAGCAGCCCCCCGGACAGGAGAGAAGCTTTCTTT
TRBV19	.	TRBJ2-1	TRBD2	CASSNGRTLNEQFF	TGTGCCAGTAGTAACGGGAGGACCCTCAATGAGCAGTTCTTC
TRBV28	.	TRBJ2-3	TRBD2	CASSPSGRATDTQYF	TGTGCCAGCAGCCCTAGCGGGAGGGCAACAGATACGCAGTATTTT
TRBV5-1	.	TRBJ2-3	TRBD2	CASSLAGGADTQYF	TGCGCCAGCAGCTTGGCCGGGGGGGCTGATACGCAGTATTTT
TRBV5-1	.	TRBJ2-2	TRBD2	CASSLHFGGASGTGELFF	TGCGCCAGCAGCCTTCATTTCGGAGGGGCTAGCGGGACCGGGGAGCTGTTTTTT
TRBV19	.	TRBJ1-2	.	CASRQGQSNGYTF	TGTGCCAGTAGACAGGGCCAATCGAATGGCTACACCTTC
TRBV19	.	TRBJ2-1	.	CASMGYGEISSYNEQFF	TGTGCCAGTATGGGGTACGGGGAGATCAGCTCCTACAATGAGCAGTTCTTC
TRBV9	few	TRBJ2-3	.	CASSSSGAGPDTQYF	TGTGCCAGCAGCTCCTCAGGTGCGGGCCCAGATACGCAGTATTTT
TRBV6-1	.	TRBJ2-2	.	CASSDSGWVSNTGELFF	TGTGCCAGCAGTGATAGCGGTTGGGTTTCGAACACCGGGGAGCTGTTTTTT
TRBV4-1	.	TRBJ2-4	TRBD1	CASSQGGQVGSKNIQYF	TGCGCCAGCAGCCAAGGGGGACAGGTCGGAAGCAAAAACATTCAGTACTTC
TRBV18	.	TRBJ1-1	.	CASSPPGQGNTEAFF	TGTGCCAGCTCACCACCGGGGCAGGGGAACACTGAAGCTTTCTTT
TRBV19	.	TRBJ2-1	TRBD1	CASTGRTGRNNEQFF	TGTGCCAGTACGGGTAGGACAGGGAGAAACAATGAGCAGTTCTTC
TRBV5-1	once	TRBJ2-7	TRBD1	CASSLVGQGDHEQYF	TGCGCCAGCAGCTTGGTGGGACAGGGGGACCACGAGCAGTACTTC
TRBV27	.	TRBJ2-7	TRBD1	CASSFYRGYEQYF	TGTGCCAGCAGTTTTTACAGGGGGTATGAGCAGTACTTC
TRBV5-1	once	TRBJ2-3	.	CASSPRTNPDTQYF	TGCGCCAGCAGCCCCCGGACAAATCCAGATACGCAGTATTTT
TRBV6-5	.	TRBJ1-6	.	CASSPDSPNTPLHF	TGTGCCAGCAGCCCGGACAGCCCTAATACACCCCTCCACTTT
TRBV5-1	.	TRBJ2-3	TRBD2	CASSLGGSDTQYF	TGCGCCAGCAGCTTGGGCGGGAGTGATACGCAGTATTTT
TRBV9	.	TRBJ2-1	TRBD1	CASSPRQGALEQFF	TGTGCCAGCAGCCCCCGACAGGGGGCGCTTGAGCAGTTCTTC
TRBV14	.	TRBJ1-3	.	CASSQDSSGNTIYF	TGTGCCAGCAGCCAAGACAGCTCTGGAAACACCATATATTTT
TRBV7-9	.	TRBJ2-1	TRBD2	CASSPGGRAISYNEQFF	TGTGCCAGCAGCCCCGGGGGGAGGGCCATCTCCTACAATGAGCAGTTCTTC
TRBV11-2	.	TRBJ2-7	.	CASSPGGRGGYEQYF	TGTGCCAGCAGCCCAGGGGGCAGGGGGGGATACGAGCAGTACTTC
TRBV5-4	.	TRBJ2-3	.	CASSLDGDTQYF	TGTGCCAGCAGCTTGGACGGAGATACGCAGTATTTT
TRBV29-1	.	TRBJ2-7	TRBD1	CSVERTGSYEQYF	TGCAGCGTTGAAAGGACAGGCTCCTACGAGCAGTACTTC
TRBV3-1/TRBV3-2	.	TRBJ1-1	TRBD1	CASSPGQANTEAFF	TGTGCCAGCAGCCCGGGACAGGCTAACACTGAAGCTTTCTTT
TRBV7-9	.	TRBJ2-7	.	CASSRQAASEEQYF	TGTGCCAGCAGTCGACAGGCCGCGTCAGAAGAGCAGTACTTC
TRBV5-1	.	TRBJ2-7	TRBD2	CASSLIAGANEQYF	TGCGCCAGCAGCTTGATAGCGGGGGCCAACGAGCAGTACTTC
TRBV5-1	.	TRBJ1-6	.	CASSLSSEGSPLHF	TGCGCCAGCAGCTTGTCCTCCGAGGGTTCACCCCTCCACTTT
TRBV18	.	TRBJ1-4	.	CASSPPADIPNEKLFF	TGTGCCAGCTCACCACCGGCGGACATCCCTAATGAAAAACTGTTTTTT
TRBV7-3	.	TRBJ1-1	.	CASSLGSTGNTEAFF	TGTGCCAGCAGCTTAGGCTCTACAGGGAACACTGAAGCTTTCTTT
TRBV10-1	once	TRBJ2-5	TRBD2	CASSQGGETQYF	TGCGCCAGCAGCCAGGGAGGGGAGACCCAGTACTTC
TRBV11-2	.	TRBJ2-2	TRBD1	CASSFGRGRTGELFF	TGTGCCAGCAGCTTCGGCAGGGGGCGGACCGGGGAGCTGTTTTTT
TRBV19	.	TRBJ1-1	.	CASTAGGVEAFF	TGTGCCAGTACTGCGGGGGGTGTAGAAGCTTTCTTT
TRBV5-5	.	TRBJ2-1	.	CASSLAEARTDEQFF	TGTGCCAGCAGCTTGGCGGAGGCCCGGACCGATGAGCAGTTCTTC
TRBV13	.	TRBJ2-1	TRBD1	CASSSRDRGSESYNEQFF	TGTGCCAGCAGCTCCCGGGACAGGGGTTCCGAGAGCTACAATGAGCAGTTCTTC
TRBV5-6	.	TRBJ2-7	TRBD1	CASIPAGTGGFSEQYF	TGTGCCAGCATCCCCGCCGGGACAGGGGGCTTCAGCGAGCAGTACTTC